A selection of T cell receptor beta chains follows, all from one sample in a study of CD8+ T cells in alopecia areata. Here immunoSEQ multiplex PCR was the method, and the copy in TCRdb shows in-frame clones only, minus some. The sample lists under 200,000 clones, approximately 57% occurring once. The sample was CD4+ T cells sorted from blood, taken at week 24, from a patient treated with tofacitinib. The receptors derive from a human donor with alopecia areata. The CDR3 runs from the conserved cysteine through the conserved F or W. Fields, in order: CDR3 DNA, CDR3 protein, clone size, J gene, D gene, V gene. The D gene is left open where the match is weak. Clone size, where shown, is once, few, many, or a class for clones that have expanded.

TGTGCCTGGAGCGGAAAGAAAGCTTTCTTT,CAWSGKKAFF,NA,TRBJ1-1,NA,TRBV30
TGTGCCACCAGTGGGGTGAACACCGGGGAGCTGTTTTTT,CATSGVNTGELFF,NA,TRBJ2-2,NA,TRBV15
TGCGCCAGCAGCTATGGAACGCAGGGGGTAGGTGAGCAGTTCTTC,CASSYGTQGVGEQFF,NA,TRBJ2-1,TRBD1,TRBV5-1
TGTGCCAGCAGTTCGAGAAATAGCAATCAGCCCCAGCATTTT,CASSSRNSNQPQHF,NA,TRBJ1-5,NA,TRBV27
TGTGCCAGCAGCTCCTACAGGGCGGCAGATACGCAGTATTTT,CASSSYRAADTQYF,NA,TRBJ2-3,NA,TRBV7-2
TGCAGCGTTGGGGCGGGGGACCTTGAAGCTTTCTTT,CSVGAGDLEAFF,NA,TRBJ1-1,NA,TRBV29-1
TGTGCCAGCAGTGGGGCAGGTTATGGCTACACCTTC,CASSGAGYGYTF,NA,TRBJ1-2,NA,TRBV2
TGTGCCAGCAGCCCCGGACAGGGAATGAACACTGAAGCTTTCTTT,CASSPGQGMNTEAFF,NA,TRBJ1-1,TRBD1,TRBV7-9
TGCAGCGGAGGGAGCTCCTACGAGCAGTACTTC,CSGGSSYEQYF,NA,TRBJ2-7,NA,TRBV29-1
TGCGCCAGCAAAATCGCAGGGGGGGTCTATGGCTACACCTTC,CASKIAGGVYGYTF,NA,TRBJ1-2,TRBD1,TRBV23-1
TGTGCCAGCAGCCGACAGGGAAGCACAGATACGCAGTATTTT,CASSRQGSTDTQYF,NA,TRBJ2-3,TRBD1,TRBV14
TGCGCCAGCAGCCTGGACGGGACAGCCTATACTGAAGCTTTCTTT,CASSLDGTAYTEAFF,once,TRBJ1-1,TRBD1,TRBV5-1
TGCGCCAGCAGTCAAGTGGCAGTTTATAGCAATCAGCCCCAGCATTTT,CASSQVAVYSNQPQHF,NA,TRBJ1-5,NA,TRBV23-1
TGTGCCTGGAGTTCACCTCCGCCGAGGGGTGGGACTGAAGCTTTCTTT,CAWSSPPPRGGTEAFF,NA,TRBJ1-1,NA,TRBV30
TGTGCCTGGAGTGTACAGCCGAACACTGAAGCTTTCTTT,CAWSVQPNTEAFF,NA,TRBJ1-1,NA,TRBV30
TGTGCCAGCAGCTTATCGGCTAGCGGGGGGCACCAGAGGGAGACCCAGTACTTC,CASSLSASGGHQRETQYF,few,TRBJ2-5,TRBD2,TRBV11-2
TGCAGCGTTGGGGACCCGGGCGGCGAGCAGTACTTC,CSVGDPGGEQYF,NA,TRBJ2-7,NA,TRBV29-1
TGTGCTAGCAGCTTAGCGATGGGCAACCAAGAGACCCAGTACTTC,CASSLAMGNQETQYF,NA,TRBJ2-5,NA,TRBV7-7
TGTGCCAGCAGTGAGGCCGGAAGGAACTATGGCTACACCTTC,CASSEAGRNYGYTF,NA,TRBJ1-2,NA,TRBV25-1
TGTGCCAGCAGCTCGACCCCGGGCAGAGGGAACACTGAAGCTTTCTTT,CASSSTPGRGNTEAFF,once,TRBJ1-1,NA,TRBV9
TGTGCCAGCAGTGAAGGGTCTGAAGCTTTCTTT,CASSEGSEAFF,NA,TRBJ1-1,NA,TRBV6-5
TGTGCCAGCCGGACTAGCGGGCGCAATGAGCAGTTCTTC,CASRTSGRNEQFF,NA,TRBJ2-1,TRBD2,TRBV2
TGTGCCTGGAGTGTACAGGGAGCTAACTATGGCTACACCTTC,CAWSVQGANYGYTF,NA,TRBJ1-2,NA,TRBV30
TGTGCCAGCAGCTTAGCTGGAACAGGGATAGGACAGCCCCAGCATTTT,CASSLAGTGIGQPQHF,NA,TRBJ1-5,NA,TRBV7-2
TGTGCCAGCAAGTCGAAGGTTTACGAGCAGTACTTC,CASKSKVYEQYF,few,TRBJ2-7,NA,TRBV10-3
TGCAGCGTTGGGGAAGGCCAGGGGGCGAACTATGGCTACACCTTC,CSVGEGQGANYGYTF,NA,TRBJ1-2,TRBD1,TRBV29-1
TGCAGCGTTGACAGGGCGGAGACCCAGTACTTC,CSVDRAETQYF,few,TRBJ2-5,NA,TRBV29-1
TGTGCCAGCAGTCGGGGGCTGTCCTACGAGCAGTACTTC,CASSRGLSYEQYF,NA,TRBJ2-7,NA,TRBV2
TGCAGCGTTGACCTAGGGCAGGGAGAGACCCAGTACTTC,CSVDLGQGETQYF,NA,TRBJ2-5,NA,TRBV29-1
TGTGCCTGGAGTTTTGGCACAGATACGCAGTATTTT,CAWSFGTDTQYF,NA,TRBJ2-3,NA,TRBV30
TGCGCCAGCAGCGCGGGGACTCAACAAGAGACCCAGTACTTC,CASSAGTQQETQYF,NA,TRBJ2-5,NA,TRBV5-1
TGCGCCAGCAGCTTGCTCGGGGAAGGCGAGCAGTACTTC,CASSLLGEGEQYF,once,TRBJ2-7,NA,TRBV5-1
TGTGCCAGCAGTGGTGGGCCAGGGGGTAACACCGGGGAGCTGTTTTTT,CASSGGPGGNTGELFF,NA,TRBJ2-2,TRBD1,TRBV13
TGTGCCAGCAGTGGCAGAGAAGGGGATCAGCCCCAGCATTTT,CASSGREGDQPQHF,NA,TRBJ1-5,NA,TRBV6-5
TGTGCCAGCAGACAGGGGGGCAGCAATCAGCCCCAGCATTTT,CASRQGGSNQPQHF,NA,TRBJ1-5,TRBD1,TRBV2
TGTACAACCCAATACGGCGGGGGGGCCTACAATGAGCAGTTCTTC,CTTQYGGGAYNEQFF,NA,TRBJ2-1,TRBD2,TRBV27
TGCAGCGTTGCGCCTGTTCTGGCCAACTATGGCTACACCTTC,CSVAPVLANYGYTF,NA,TRBJ1-2,NA,TRBV29-1
TGCAGCGTTTCGGGACGGATGAACACTGAAGCTTTCTTT,CSVSGRMNTEAFF,NA,TRBJ1-1,NA,TRBV29-1
TGTGCCAGCAGTCCCCAACCGTCCCGGACGGATACGCAGTATTTT,CASSPQPSRTDTQYF,few,TRBJ2-3,NA,TRBV27
TGTGCCAGCAGCCCTCGACTAGCCCAAAGCACAGATACGCAGTATTTT,CASSPRLAQSTDTQYF,NA,TRBJ2-3,TRBD2,TRBV9
TGTGCCAGCTCACCACAAACACCCAGGAACACTGAAGCTTTCTTT,CASSPQTPRNTEAFF,NA,TRBJ1-1,NA,TRBV18
TGTGCCAGCAGTTCCCGGACAGGGGGGATGACCCAGTACTTC,CASSSRTGGMTQYF,few,TRBJ2-5,TRBD1,TRBV27
TGTGCCAGCAGCTCTCTCGGGGGCGCCGAGGCAGAGACCCAGTACTTC,CASSSLGGAEAETQYF,few,TRBJ2-5,NA,TRBV5-6
TGTGCCAGCAGCCTCCAGAGACTTTTCTCTGGGGCCAACGTCCTGACTTTC,CASSLQRLFSGANVLTF,NA,TRBJ2-6,NA,TRBV7-2
TGTGCCAGTGGCGGGAGGAATGAAAAACTGTTTTTT,CASGGRNEKLFF,NA,TRBJ1-4,NA,TRBV2
TGTGCCAGCAGCTTAAGACAGGGGGCAATAACTGAAGCTTTCTTT,CASSLRQGAITEAFF,few,TRBJ1-1,TRBD1,TRBV5-6
TGCAGCGTTAAGCGGGACACTGAAGCTTTCTTT,CSVKRDTEAFF,few,TRBJ1-1,NA,TRBV29-1
TGTGCCAGCAGTTTACCCGGGGGTCTAGCGGGGGATACGCAGTATTTT,CASSLPGGLAGDTQYF,NA,TRBJ2-3,TRBD2,TRBV25-1
TGTGCCAGCAGTTACTCCGGGACGGGGGATACGCAGTATTTT,CASSYSGTGDTQYF,NA,TRBJ2-3,NA,TRBV6-5
TGTGCCAGCTCAAACCTACAGGGTGGGACTGAAGCTTTCTTT,CASSNLQGGTEAFF,NA,TRBJ1-1,NA,TRBV18